A selection of T cell receptor beta chains follows, all from one sample in a study of blood T cell repertoires in COVID-19. Data came from immunoSEQ multiplex PCR; TCRdb stores just in-frame clones and leaves some out. The data contain about 220,000 clones, approximately 90% of them seen just once; the ten biggest clones take up more than 2.5%. The sequenced sample consisted of PBMCs or T cells enriched from blood (not recorded which). The receptors come from a woman in her twenties or thirties who had recovered from COVID-19. Each CDR3 is given with its conserved first and last residue. The D gene is left open where the match is weak. Only some rows state a clone size, as once, few, many or a class for expanded clones.

TRBD1 . TRBJ1-5 TRBV27 CASSSTGGSNQPQHF TGTGCCAGCAGTTCAACAGGGGGTAGCAATCAGCCCCAGCATTTT
TRBD1 . TRBJ2-7 TRBV5-1 CASSAGTGRYEQYF TGCGCCAGCAGCGCCGGGACAGGACGATACGAGCAGTACTTC
. . TRBJ1-1 TRBV10-2 CASSHAGRNTEAFF TGCGCCAGCAGCCATGCGGGGCGGAACACTGAAGCTTTCTTT
. . TRBJ2-1 TRBV4-3 CASSQDIGGVSSYNEQFF TGCGCCAGCAGCCAAGATATCGGCGGGGTTAGCTCCTACAATGAGCAGTTCTTC
. . TRBJ1-3 TRBV14 CASSQGDRTTIYF TGTGCCAGCAGCCAAGGTGACAGGACCACCATATATTTT
. . TRBJ1-3 TRBV7-8 CASRRTASGGNTIYF TGTGCCAGCAGGAGGACAGCGTCGGGGGGAAACACCATATATTTT
. once TRBJ2-3 TRBV27 CASSLSGTSTDTQYF TGTGCCAGCAGTTTATCCGGGACTAGCACAGATACGCAGTATTTT
. . TRBJ2-7 TRBV5-6 CASSRDITYDQYF TGTGCCAGCAGCAGGGACATTACCTACGATCAGTACTTC
TRBD1 many TRBJ1-2 TRBV4-1 CASSQEGQVYGYTF TGCGCCAGCAGCCAAGAGGGACAGGTCTATGGCTACACCTTC
. . TRBJ1-1 TRBV4-1 CASSQFFLRIGTEAFF TGCGCCAGCAGCCAATTTTTCTTGCGGATTGGGACTGAAGCTTTCTTT